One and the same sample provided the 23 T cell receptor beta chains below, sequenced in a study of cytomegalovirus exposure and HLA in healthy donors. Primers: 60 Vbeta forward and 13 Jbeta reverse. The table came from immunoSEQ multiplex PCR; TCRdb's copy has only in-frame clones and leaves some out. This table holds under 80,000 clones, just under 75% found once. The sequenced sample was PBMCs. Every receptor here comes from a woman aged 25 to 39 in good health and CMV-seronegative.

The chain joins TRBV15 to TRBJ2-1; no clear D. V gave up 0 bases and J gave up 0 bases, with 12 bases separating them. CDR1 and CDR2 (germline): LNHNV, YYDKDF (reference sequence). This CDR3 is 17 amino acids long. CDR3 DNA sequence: TGTGCCACCAGCAGAGAGTGGCCCTCCCTCTCCTACAATGAGCAGTTCTTC. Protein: CATSREWPSLSYNEQFF.

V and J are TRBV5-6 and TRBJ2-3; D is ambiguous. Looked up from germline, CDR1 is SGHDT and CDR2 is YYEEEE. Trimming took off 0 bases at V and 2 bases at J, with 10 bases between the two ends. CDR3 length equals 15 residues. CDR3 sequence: CASSLVTQTTDTQYF. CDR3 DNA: TGTGCCAGCAGCTTGGTAACACAGACCACAGATACGCAGTATTTT.

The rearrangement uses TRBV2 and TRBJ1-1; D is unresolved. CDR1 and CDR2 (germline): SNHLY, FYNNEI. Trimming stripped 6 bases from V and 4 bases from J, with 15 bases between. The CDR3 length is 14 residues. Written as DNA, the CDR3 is TGTGCCAGCAGGCAAATGGGAGCCGGCACTGAAGCTTTCTTT. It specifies CASRQMGAGTEAFF.

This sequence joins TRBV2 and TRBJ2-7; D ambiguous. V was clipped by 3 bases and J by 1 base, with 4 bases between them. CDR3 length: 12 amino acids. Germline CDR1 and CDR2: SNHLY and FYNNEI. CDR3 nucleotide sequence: TGTGCCAGCAGTGAGAGGTCCTACGAGCAGTACGTC. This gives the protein CASSERSYEQYV.

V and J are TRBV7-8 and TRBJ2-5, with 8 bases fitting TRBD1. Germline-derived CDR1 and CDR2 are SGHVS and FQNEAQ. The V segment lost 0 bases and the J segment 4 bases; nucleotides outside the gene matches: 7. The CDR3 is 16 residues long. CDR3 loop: CASSLAVGQGGETQYF. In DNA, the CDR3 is TGTGCCAGCAGCTTAGCGGTAGGACAGGGAGGAGAGACCCAGTACTTC. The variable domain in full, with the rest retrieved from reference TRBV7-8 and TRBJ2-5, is GAGVSQSPRYKVAKRGQDVALRCDPISGHVSLFWYQQALGQGPEFLTYFQNEAQLDKSGLPSDRFFAERPEGSVSTLKIQRTQQEDSAVYLCASSLAVGQGGETQYFGPGTRLLVL.

CDR3 protein: CASRKDSGSSYNEQFF. The CDR3 coding sequence is TGTGCCAGCAGGAAGGATAGCGGGAGTTCCTACAATGAGCAGTTCTTC. The chain uses TRBV9 and TRBJ2-1; 9 bases line up with TRBD2. CDR1 is SGDLS, CDR2 YYNGEE, per germline. CDR3 size: 16 residues. J lost 1 base, V lost 5 bases, and 7 bases had no gene match.

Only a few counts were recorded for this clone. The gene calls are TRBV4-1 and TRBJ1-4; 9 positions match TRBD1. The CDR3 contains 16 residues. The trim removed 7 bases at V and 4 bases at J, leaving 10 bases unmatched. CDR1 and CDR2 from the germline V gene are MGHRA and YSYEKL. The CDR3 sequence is CASTAEQGAINEKLFF. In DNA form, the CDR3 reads TGCGCCAGCACGGCCGAACAGGGGGCCATTAATGAAAAACTGTTTTTT.

CDR3 loop: CASSQDRSSNQPQHF. The CDR3 nucleotides are TGTGCCAGCAGTCAGGACAGGTCTAGCAATCAGCCCCAGCATTTT. The chain couples TRBV6-5 to TRBJ1-5; 7 nucleotides align to TRBD1. V lost 5 bases, J lost 0 bases, and 4 bases stayed unmatched. The V gene's germline CDR1 is MNHEY and CDR2 SVGAGI. The CDR3 consists of 15 residues.

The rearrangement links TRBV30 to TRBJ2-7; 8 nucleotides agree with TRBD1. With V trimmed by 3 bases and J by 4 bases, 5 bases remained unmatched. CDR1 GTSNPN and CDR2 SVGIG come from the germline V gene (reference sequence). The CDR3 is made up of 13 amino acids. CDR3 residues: CAWSRQGKYEQYV. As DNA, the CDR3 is TGTGCCTGGAGCAGACAGGGGAAGTACGAGCAGTACGTC.

CDR3 protein: CASGSAQGGVETQYF. CDR3 bases: TGTGCTAGTGGTTCGGCCCAGGGTGGGGTAGAGACCCAGTACTTC. This chain uses TRBV12-5 with TRBJ2-5, with D perhaps matching TRBD1 (5 bases). Trimming took 4 bases from V and 4 from J, leaving 16 bases between them. There are 15 residues in the CDR3. CDR1 and CDR2 (germline): LGHNT, FRNRAP.

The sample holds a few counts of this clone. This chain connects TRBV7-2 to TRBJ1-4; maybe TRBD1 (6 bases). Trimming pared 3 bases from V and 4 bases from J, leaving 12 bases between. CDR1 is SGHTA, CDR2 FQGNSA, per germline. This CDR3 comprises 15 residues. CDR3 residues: CASSLGGQGNEKLFF. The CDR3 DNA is TGTGCCAGCAGCTTGGGGGGGCAGGGTAATGAAAAACTGTTTTTT. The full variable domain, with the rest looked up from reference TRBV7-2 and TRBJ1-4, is GAGVSQSPSNKVTEKGKDVELRCDPISGHTALYWYRQSLGQGLEFLIYFQGNSAPDKSGLPSDRFSAERTGGSVSTLTIQRTQQEDSAVYLCASSLGGQGNEKLFFGSGTQLSVL.

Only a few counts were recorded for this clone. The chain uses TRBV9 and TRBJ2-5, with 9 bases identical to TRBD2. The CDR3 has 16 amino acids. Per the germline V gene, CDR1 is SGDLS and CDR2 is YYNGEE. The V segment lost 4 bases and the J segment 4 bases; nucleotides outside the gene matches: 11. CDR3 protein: CASSSMAGGPGETQYF. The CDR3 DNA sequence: TGTGCCAGCAGCTCCATGGCGGGAGGGCCGGGAGAGACCCAGTACTTC.

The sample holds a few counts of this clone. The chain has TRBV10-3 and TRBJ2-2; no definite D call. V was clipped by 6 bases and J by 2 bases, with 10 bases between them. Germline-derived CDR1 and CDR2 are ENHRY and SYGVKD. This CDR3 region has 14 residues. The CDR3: CAIRSAGNTGELFF. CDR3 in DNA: TGTGCCATCAGGTCGGCAGGTAACACCGGGGAGCTGTTTTTT.

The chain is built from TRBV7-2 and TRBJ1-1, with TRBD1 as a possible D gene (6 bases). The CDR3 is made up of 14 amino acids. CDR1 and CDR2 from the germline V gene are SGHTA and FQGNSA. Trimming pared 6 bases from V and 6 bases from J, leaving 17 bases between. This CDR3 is CASRLKGGGSEAFF. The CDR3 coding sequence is TGTGCCAGCAGACTAAAGGGGGGGGGCTCTGAAGCTTTCTTT. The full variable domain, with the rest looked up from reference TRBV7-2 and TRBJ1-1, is GAGVSQSPSNKVTEKGKDVELRCDPISGHTALYWYRQSLGQGLEFLIYFQGNSAPDKSGLPSDRFSAERTGGSVSTLTIQRTQQEDSAVYLCASRLKGGGSEAFFGQGTRLTVV.

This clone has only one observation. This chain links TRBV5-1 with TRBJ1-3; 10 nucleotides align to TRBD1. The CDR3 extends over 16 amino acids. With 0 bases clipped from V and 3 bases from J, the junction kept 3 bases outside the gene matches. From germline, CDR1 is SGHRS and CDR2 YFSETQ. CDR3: CASSLGQGASGNTIYF. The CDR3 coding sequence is TGCGCCAGCAGCTTGGGACAGGGGGCGAGTGGAAACACCATATATTTT. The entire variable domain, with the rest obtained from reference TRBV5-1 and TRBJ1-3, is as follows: KAGVTQTPRYLIKTRGQQVTLSCSPISGHRSVSWYQQTPGQGLQFLFEYFSETQRNKGNFPGRFSGRQFSNSRSEMNVSTLELGDSALYLCASSLGQGASGNTIYFGEGSWLTVV.

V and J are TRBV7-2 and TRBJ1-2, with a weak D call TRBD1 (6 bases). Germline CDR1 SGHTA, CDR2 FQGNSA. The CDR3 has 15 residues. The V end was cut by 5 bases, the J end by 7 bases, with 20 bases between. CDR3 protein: CASSAETTGMRGYTF. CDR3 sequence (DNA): TGTGCCAGCAGCGCCGAGACTACAGGGATGCGTGGCTACACCTTC.

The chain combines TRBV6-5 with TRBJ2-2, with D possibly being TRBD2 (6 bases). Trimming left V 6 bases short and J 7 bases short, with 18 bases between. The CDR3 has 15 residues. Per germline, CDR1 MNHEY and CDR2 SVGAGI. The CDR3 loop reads CASSLSLAAGGELFF. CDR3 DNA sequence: TGTGCCAGCAGCCTTAGCTTAGCGGCAGGCGGGGAGCTGTTTTTT.

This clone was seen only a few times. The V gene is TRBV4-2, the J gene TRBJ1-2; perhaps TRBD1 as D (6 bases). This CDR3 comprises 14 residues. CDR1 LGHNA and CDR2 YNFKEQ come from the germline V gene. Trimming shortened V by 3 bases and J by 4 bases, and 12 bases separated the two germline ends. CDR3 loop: CASSHQQGGYGYTF. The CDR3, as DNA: TGTGCCAGCAGCCACCAACAGGGTGGCTATGGCTACACCTTC.

The CDR3 here is CASSPSGSNSYEQYF. The CDR3 DNA is TGTGCCAGCAGCCCCAGCGGGAGCAACTCCTACGAGCAGTACTTC. The rearrangement links TRBV5-4 to TRBJ2-5, with TRBD2 matching 8 bases. The DNA end lines up better with TRBJ2-7; the J call may be wrong. Germline V gene lookup returns CDR1 SGHNT and CDR2 YYREEE (reference sequence). The CDR3 covers 15 residues.

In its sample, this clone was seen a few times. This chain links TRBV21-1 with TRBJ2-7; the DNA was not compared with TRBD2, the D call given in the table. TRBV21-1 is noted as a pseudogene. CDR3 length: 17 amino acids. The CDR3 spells CASSKGTGRGRADEQYV. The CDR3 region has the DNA TGTGCCAGCAGCAAAGGCACAGGGAGGGGTCGGGCGGACGAGCAGTACGTC.

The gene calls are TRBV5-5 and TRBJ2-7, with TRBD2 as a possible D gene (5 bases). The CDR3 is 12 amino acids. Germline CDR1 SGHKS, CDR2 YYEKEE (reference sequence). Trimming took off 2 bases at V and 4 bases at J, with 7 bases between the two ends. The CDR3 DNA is TGTGCCAGCAGCTTCGGGGAATACGAGCAGTACTTC. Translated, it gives CASSFGEYEQYF.

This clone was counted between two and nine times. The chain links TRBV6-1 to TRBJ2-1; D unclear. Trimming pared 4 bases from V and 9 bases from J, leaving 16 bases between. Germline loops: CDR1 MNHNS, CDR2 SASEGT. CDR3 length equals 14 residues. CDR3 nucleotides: TGTGCCAGCAGTGCCAATCTAGAAGGCGGTGAGCAGTTCTTC. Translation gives CASSANLEGGEQFF.

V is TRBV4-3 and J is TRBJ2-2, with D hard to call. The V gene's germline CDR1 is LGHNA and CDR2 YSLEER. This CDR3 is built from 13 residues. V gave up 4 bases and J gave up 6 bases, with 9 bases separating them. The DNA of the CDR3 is TGCGCCAGCAGCCCGGGTTACGCCGGGGAGCTGTTTTTT. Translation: CASSPGYAGELFF.